The sequence of this T cell receptor (beta chain) was determined in a study of blood T cells in healthy people across ages. Germline CDR1 reads SGHKS; CDR2 reads YYEKEE (reference sequence). The CDR3 is made up of 15 amino acids. Trimming at V came to 4 bases and at J to 2 bases, leaving 6 bases not matched to a gene. It was with a sample-barcoded 5' primer and a J-beta primer mix that a second PCR of roughly 7 to 11 cycles was run. One entry per CDR3 protein results from TCRdb running MiXCR on the 5' RACE reads. The sample records 730,000 or so distinct CDR3 sequences, 40% to 45% being singletons. Sequenced input: blood. J is TRBJ1-2 and V is TRBV5-5; TRBD1 agrees at 9 bases. This receptor was obtained from a man aged 80 or over in good health. The CDR3 DNA reads as TGTGCCAGCAGCGACCGGGACAGGGCCAACTATGGCTACACCTTC. Translating gives CASSDRDRANYGYTF.